The T cell receptor (beta chain) described here comes from a study of OX40 agonist ivuxolimab in advanced cancers. Germline-derived CDR1 and CDR2 are MGHRA and YSYEKL. Losses at the gene ends were 1 base for V and 4 bases for J; bases not matched to a gene: 7. CDR3 length: 16 residues. Sequencing used immunoSEQ multiplex PCR; TCRdb keeps in-frame clones, though not all of them. Of 9,500 to 15,000 clones listed, 60% to 80% are singletons. This specimen consisted of CD4+ or CD8+ T cells sorted from blood, obtained in a trial of the OX40 agonist ivuxolimab. This clonotype was obtained from an adult with an advanced solid tumor such as melanoma, head and neck, liver or kidney cancer. V is TRBV4-1 and J is TRBJ2-7, with 10 nucleotides matching TRBD1. CDR3 nucleotides: TGCGCCAGCAGCCAAGTCCCGACAGGGGGCCAGTACGAGCAGTACTTC. This translates into CASSQVPTGGQYEQYF.